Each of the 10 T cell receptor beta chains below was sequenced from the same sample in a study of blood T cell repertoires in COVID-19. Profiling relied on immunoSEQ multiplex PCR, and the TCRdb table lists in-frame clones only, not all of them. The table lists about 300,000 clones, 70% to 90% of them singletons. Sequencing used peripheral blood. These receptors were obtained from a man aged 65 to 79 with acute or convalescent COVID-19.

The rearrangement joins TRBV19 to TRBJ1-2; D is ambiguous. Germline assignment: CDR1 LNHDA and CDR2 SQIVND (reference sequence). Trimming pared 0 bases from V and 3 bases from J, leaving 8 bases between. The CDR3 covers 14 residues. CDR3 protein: CASSIDPVHYGYTF. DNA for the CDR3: TGTGCCAGTAGTATAGACCCAGTCCACTATGGCTACACCTTC.

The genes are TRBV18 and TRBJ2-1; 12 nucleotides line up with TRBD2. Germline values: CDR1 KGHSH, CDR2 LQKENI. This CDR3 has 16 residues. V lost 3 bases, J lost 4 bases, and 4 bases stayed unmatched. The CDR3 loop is CASSPYGTSGYNEQFF. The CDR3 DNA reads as TGTGCCAGCTCACCCTACGGGACTAGCGGGTACAATGAGCAGTTCTTC.

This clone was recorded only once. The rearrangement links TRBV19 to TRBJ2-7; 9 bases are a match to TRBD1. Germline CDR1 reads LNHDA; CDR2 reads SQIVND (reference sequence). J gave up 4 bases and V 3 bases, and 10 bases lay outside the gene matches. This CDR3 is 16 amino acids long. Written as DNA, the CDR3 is TGTGCCAGTAGTATCGTTGCGGGACAGGGATTTTACGAGCAGTACTTC. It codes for CASSIVAGQGFYEQYF.

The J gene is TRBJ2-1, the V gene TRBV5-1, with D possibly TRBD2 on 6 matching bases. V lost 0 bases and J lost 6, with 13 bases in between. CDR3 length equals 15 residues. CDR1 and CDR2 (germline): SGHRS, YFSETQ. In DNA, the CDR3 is TGCGCCAGCAGCTTGGAGCGGGCCTCGTCCAATGAGCAGTTCTTC. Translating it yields CASSLERASSNEQFF.

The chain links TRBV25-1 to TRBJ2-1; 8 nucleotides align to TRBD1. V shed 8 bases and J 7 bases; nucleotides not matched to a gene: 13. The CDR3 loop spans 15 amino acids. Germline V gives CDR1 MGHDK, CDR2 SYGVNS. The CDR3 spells CASGRAGGAFNEQFF. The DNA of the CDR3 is TGTGCCAGCGGCCGGGCAGGGGGCGCTTTTAATGAGCAGTTCTTC.

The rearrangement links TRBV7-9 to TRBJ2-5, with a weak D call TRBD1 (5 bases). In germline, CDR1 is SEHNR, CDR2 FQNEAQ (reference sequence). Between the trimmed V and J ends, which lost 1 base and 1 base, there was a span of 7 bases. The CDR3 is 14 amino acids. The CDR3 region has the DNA TGTGCCAGCAGCTTAGGACAGATCCAAGAGACCCAGTACTTC. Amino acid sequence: CASSLGQIQETQYF.

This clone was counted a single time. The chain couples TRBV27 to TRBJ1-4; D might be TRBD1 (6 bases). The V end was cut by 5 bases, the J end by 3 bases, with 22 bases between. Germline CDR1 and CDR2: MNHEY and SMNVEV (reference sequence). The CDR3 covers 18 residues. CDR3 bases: TGTGCCAGCAGTCCCCTCCCCACCCGACAGGCCTCTAATGAAAAACTGTTTTTT. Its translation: CASSPLPTRQASNEKLFF.

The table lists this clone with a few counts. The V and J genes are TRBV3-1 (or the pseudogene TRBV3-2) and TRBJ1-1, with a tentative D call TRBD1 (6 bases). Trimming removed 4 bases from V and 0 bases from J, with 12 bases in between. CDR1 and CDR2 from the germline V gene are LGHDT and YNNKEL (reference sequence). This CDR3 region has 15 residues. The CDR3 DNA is TGTGCCAGCAGCCGCAACAGGGTCCTGAACACTGAAGCTTTCTTT. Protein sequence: CASSRNRVLNTEAFF.

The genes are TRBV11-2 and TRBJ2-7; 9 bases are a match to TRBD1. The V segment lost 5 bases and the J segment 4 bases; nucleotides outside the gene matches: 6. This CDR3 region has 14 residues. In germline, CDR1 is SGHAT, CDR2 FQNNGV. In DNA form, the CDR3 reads TGTGCCAGCAGCCCCGGGACAGGGACGTACGAGCAGTACTTC. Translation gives CASSPGTGTYEQYF.

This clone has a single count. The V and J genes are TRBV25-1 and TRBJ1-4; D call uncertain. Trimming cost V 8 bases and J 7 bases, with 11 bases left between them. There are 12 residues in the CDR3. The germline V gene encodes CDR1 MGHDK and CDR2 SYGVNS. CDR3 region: CASSGYGEKLFF. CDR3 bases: TGTGCCAGCTCCGGTTATGGTGAAAAACTGTTTTTT.